The rows below give T cell receptor beta chains drawn from one sample of a study of cytomegalovirus exposure and HLA in healthy donors. Repertoires were generated with immunoSEQ multiplex PCR, while TCRdb's copy carries only in-frame clones and drops some. The sample includes around 110,000 clones, approximately 80% of them seen just once. Sequencing used PBMCs. Receptors originate from a woman younger than 45 in good health and CMV-seronegative. Each CDR3 is given with its conserved first and last residue. A D gene is named only where the DNA matches it firmly. Rows may omit the clone size; those that give it use once, few, many or a size class.

V gene	D gene	clone size	J gene	CDR3 length	CDR3 protein	CDR3 DNA
TRBV25-1	NA	NA	TRBJ1-3	17	CASSGRGSFGPGNTIYF	TGTGCCAGCAGTGGGCGGGGCTCTTTCGGGCCTGGAAACACCATATATTTT
TRBV19	TRBD1	NA	TRBJ2-7	15	CASSSSRQGAYEQYF	TGTGCCAGTAGCTCGTCACGACAGGGGGCCTACGAGCAGTACTTC
TRBV13	TRBD1	NA	TRBJ2-3	17	CASSLEPGGAYADTQYF	TGTGCCAGCAGCTTAGAGCCAGGGGGCGCCTATGCAGATACGCAGTATTTT
TRBV29-1	TRBD1	NA	TRBJ2-4	15	CSAQGATSVKNIQYF	TGCAGCGCGCAGGGGGCCACCTCCGTTAAAAACATTCAGTACTTC
TRBV4-3	TRBD2	NA	TRBJ2-1	16	CASSQRSGGEYNEQFF	TGCGCCAGCAGCCAACGTAGCGGGGGGGAATACAATGAGCAGTTCTTC
TRBV10-3	NA	NA	TRBJ1-5	14	CAISDQGFYQPQHF	TGTGCCATCAGTGATCAGGGGTTTTATCAGCCCCAGCATTTT
TRBV15	NA	NA	TRBJ1-2	13	CATSSQNLVGYTF	TGTGCCACCAGCTCCCAGAATTTGGTTGGCTACACCTTC
TRBV6-4	TRBD2	NA	TRBJ2-3	15	CASSPSTSGPDTQYF	TGTGCCAGCAGCCCCTCGACTAGCGGCCCAGATACGCAGTATTTT
TRBV5-6	NA	few	TRBJ2-7	13	CASSLTSSYEQYF	TGTGCCAGCAGCTTGACATCCTCCTACGAGCAGTACTTC
TRBV30	NA	once	TRBJ2-7	13	CAWSPGTGYEQYF	TGTGCCTGGAGTCCCGGGACTGGGTACGAGCAGTACTTC
TRBV18	NA	NA	TRBJ1-1	15	CASSPPGRPNTEAFF	TGTGCCAGCTCACCACCGGGCAGGCCGAACACTGAAGCTTTCTTT
TRBV9	NA	NA	TRBJ1-1	15	CASSVEPTANTEAFF	TGTGCCAGCAGCGTAGAGCCGACAGCAAACACTGAAGCTTTCTTT
TRBV4-3	TRBD1	few	TRBJ1-4	15	CASSQTGGDNEKLFF	TGCGCCAGCAGCCAAACAGGGGGGGATAATGAAAAACTGTTTTTT
TRBV6-5	NA	NA	TRBJ2-1	12	CASRRSYNEQFF	TGTGCCAGCCGTAGATCCTACAATGAGCAGTTCTTC
TRBV6-6	TRBD2	NA	TRBJ2-3	16	CASSGLAGGLTDTQYF	TGTGCCAGCAGCGGACTAGCGGGAGGGTTGACAGATACGCAGTATTTT
TRBV6-5	NA	NA	TRBJ1-5	14	CASSYLQGYQPQHF	TGTGCCAGCAGTTACTTACAGGGATATCAGCCCCAGCATTTT
TRBV7-8	NA	NA	TRBJ2-7	13	CASSLTGRNEQYF	TGTGCCAGCAGCTTGACAGGGAGGAACGAGCAGTACTTC
TRBV28	TRBD1	NA	TRBJ1-2	14	CASRRDRPGYGYTF	TGTGCCAGCAGGCGGGACAGGCCAGGCTATGGCTACACCTTC
TRBV4-1	NA	NA	TRBJ2-7	14	CASSYDRRSYEQYF	TGCGCCAGCAGTTACGACAGAAGATCCTACGAGCAGTACTTC
TRBV11-3	TRBD1	NA	TRBJ2-5	14	CASSRGTGAETQYF	TGTGCCAGCAGCCGGGGGACAGGGGCCGAGACCCAGTACTTC
TRBV6-5	TRBD2	NA	TRBJ2-1	14	CASRSLTSGNKQFF	TGTGCCAGCAGGTCCCTGACTAGCGGGAACAAGCAGTTCTTC
TRBV9	TRBD1	NA	TRBJ2-2	16	CASSAGQGTVAGELFF	TGTGCCAGCAGCGCGGGACAGGGTACCGTGGCCGGGGAGCTGTTTTTT
TRBV2	NA	NA	TRBJ1-5	17	CASGGERGYWRNQPQHF	TGTGCCAGCGGTGGAGAACGGGGTTATTGGCGGAATCAGCCCCAGCATTTT
TRBV5-6	TRBD1	few	TRBJ1-2	15	CASRSLQGVLYGYTF	TGTGCCAGCAGATCCCTACAGGGGGTTTTGTATGGCTACACCTTC
TRBV9	TRBD2	medium-sized	TRBJ2-1	12	CASSRLADEQFF	TGTGCCAGCAGCCGACTAGCAGATGAGCAGTTCTTC